These T cell receptor beta chains were read from a single sample in a study of blood T cells in healthy people across ages. Via MiXCR, TCRdb re-called the 5' RACE reads, giving one row per CDR3 protein. This sample carries about 650,000 distinct CDR3 sequences, about 30% of them seen once, and the ten largest clones take just over 15%. The sample comprised blood. All receptors derive from a woman aged 80 or over in good health. Each CDR3 is given with its conserved first and last residue. D genes are given only for firm matches. Not every row has a clone size; where given, it reads once, few, many or a size class.

D: -
V: TRBV6-5
size: -
J: TRBJ2-6
CDR3: CASSYQGGSAGANVLTF
DNA: TGTGCCAGCAGTTACCAGGGTGGCAGTGCCGGGGCCAACGTCCTGACTTTC

D: -
V: TRBV3-1
size: many
J: TRBJ1-1
CDR3: CASSQGVGTEAFF
DNA: TGTGCCAGCAGCCAAGGGGTAGGCACTGAAGCTTTCTTT

D: -
V: TRBV7-2
size: many
J: TRBJ2-5
CDR3: CASSLVASKAETQYF
DNA: TGTGCCAGCAGCTTAGTGGCTAGCAAGGCTGAGACCCAGTACTTC

D: -
V: TRBV20-1
size: -
J: TRBJ2-3
CDR3: CSASWGGATDTQYF
DNA: TGCAGTGCTAGTTGGGGGGGGGCCACAGATACGCAGTATTTT

D: -
V: TRBV5-1
size: -
J: TRBJ1-1
CDR3: CASSLFTMNTEAFF
DNA: TGCGCCAGCAGCTTGTTTACGATGAACACTGAAGCTTTCTTT

D: -
V: TRBV20-1
size: -
J: TRBJ1-2
CDR3: CSASLRDYGYTF
DNA: TGCAGTGCTTCCCTAAGGGACTATGGCTACACCTTC

D: -
V: TRBV30
size: few
J: TRBJ1-5
CDR3: CAWSVLNSNQPQHF
DNA: TGTGCCTGGAGTGTACTTAATAGCAATCAGCCCCAGCATTTT

D: TRBD2
V: TRBV6-2/TRBV6-3
size: -
J: TRBJ2-3
CDR3: CASSYPPLAGAFTDTQYF
DNA: TGTGCCAGCAGTTACCCCCCACTAGCGGGGGCCTTCACAGATACGCAGTATTTT

D: -
V: TRBV11-2
size: many
J: TRBJ2-1
CDR3: CASSLDLVANEQFF
DNA: TGTGCCAGCAGCTTAGATCTGGTGGCCAATGAGCAGTTCTTC

D: TRBD2
V: TRBV5-1
size: many
J: TRBJ2-7
CDR3: CASSYTMGGEYEQYF
DNA: TGCGCCAGCAGCTACACCATGGGAGGGGAGTACGAGCAGTACTTC

D: -
V: TRBV5-4
size: few
J: TRBJ2-1
CDR3: CASRPDRNNEQFF
DNA: TGTGCCAGCAGACCGGACAGAAACAATGAGCAGTTCTTC

D: TRBD1
V: TRBV5-6
size: many
J: TRBJ2-7
CDR3: CASSLTGMPYEQYF
DNA: TGTGCCAGCAGCCTGACAGGGATGCCCTACGAGCAGTACTTC

D: TRBD1
V: TRBV20-1
size: -
J: TRBJ2-7
CDR3: CSASLGRGPNYEQYF
DNA: TGCAGTGCTAGTCTTGGCAGGGGGCCGAACTACGAGCAGTACTTC

D: -
V: TRBV20-1
size: many
J: TRBJ1-2
CDR3: CSARGPDRSEGYTF
DNA: TGCAGTGCTAGAGGACCTGACAGGAGTGAAGGCTACACCTTC

D: TRBD1
V: TRBV6-1
size: -
J: TRBJ1-2
CDR3: CASSGGTGEVRYYGYTF
DNA: TGTGCCAGCAGTGGAGGGACAGGGGAAGTGAGGTACTATGGCTACACCTTC

D: TRBD1
V: TRBV5-1
size: many
J: TRBJ2-4
CDR3: CASSSGQLKNIQYF
DNA: TGCGCCAGCAGCTCGGGACAGCTCAAAAACATTCAGTACTTC

D: -
V: TRBV6-5
size: few
J: TRBJ2-6
CDR3: CASSYSKLAGSGANVLTF
DNA: TGTGCCAGCAGTTACTCGAAGTTGGCAGGGTCTGGGGCCAACGTCCTGACTTTC

D: -
V: TRBV4-1
size: many
J: TRBJ1-1
CDR3: CASSQGRAVGTEAFF
DNA: TGCGCCAGCAGCCAGGGTCGCGCGGTAGGCACTGAAGCTTTCTTT

D: TRBD2
V: TRBV20-1
size: -
J: TRBJ2-1
CDR3: CSARALTSGGYNEQFF
DNA: TGCAGTGCTAGAGCCCTGACTAGCGGGGGATACAATGAGCAGTTCTTC

D: -
V: TRBV7-9
size: many
J: TRBJ2-7
CDR3: CASSLDGGNYEQYF
DNA: TGTGCCAGCAGCTTAGACGGGGGAAACTACGAGCAGTACTTC

D: -
V: TRBV12-3/TRBV12-4
size: few
J: TRBJ2-6
CDR3: CASSSRSGANVRTF
DNA: TGTGCCAGCAGTTCCCGGTCTGGGGCCAACGTCCGGACTTTC

D: -
V: TRBV2
size: many
J: TRBJ2-7
CDR3: CASARSSGEQYF
DNA: TGTGCCAGCGCTAGGAGTAGCGGTGAGCAGTACTTC

D: TRBD1
V: TRBV4-1
size: many
J: TRBJ2-4
CDR3: CASSQELYTGEIGKNIQYF
DNA: TGCGCCAGCAGCCAAGAATTGTATACAGGGGAAATCGGCAAAAACATTCAGTACTTC

D: -
V: TRBV4-2
size: many
J: TRBJ2-3
CDR3: CASSQDSALAAPSTDTQYF
DNA: TGTGCCAGCAGCCAAGATAGTGCACTAGCAGCCCCTAGCACAGATACGCAGTATTTT

D: TRBD1
V: TRBV29-1
size: -
J: TRBJ2-3
CDR3: CSVRRDRRTDTQYF
DNA: TGCAGCGTGCGAAGGGACAGGCGCACAGATACGCAGTATTTT

D: -
V: TRBV7-2
size: -
J: TRBJ1-1
CDR3: CASSLDHLGDTEAFF
DNA: TGTGCCAGCAGCTTAGATCACTTGGGAGACACTGAAGCTTTCTTT

D: TRBD2
V: TRBV6-2/TRBV6-3
size: few
J: TRBJ2-1
CDR3: CASSYEGGGPYNEQFF
DNA: TGTGCCAGCAGTTACGAGGGCGGGGGGCCCTACAATGAGCAGTTCTTC

D: TRBD2
V: TRBV12-3/TRBV12-4
size: -
J: TRBJ2-7
CDR3: CASGTSGRSEQYF
DNA: TGTGCCAGCGGGACTAGCGGGAGAAGCGAGCAGTACTTC

D: -
V: TRBV6-5
size: many
J: TRBJ1-4
CDR3: CASSRQAAANEKLFF
DNA: TGTGCCAGCAGTCGACAGGCGGCGGCTAATGAAAAACTGTTTTTT

D: -
V: TRBV4-2
size: -
J: TRBJ2-5
CDR3: CASSQTLGTELGEETQYF
DNA: TGTGCCAGCAGTCAGACCCTTGGGACGGAGCTTGGGGAGGAGACCCAGTACTTC

D: TRBD2
V: TRBV20-1
size: once
J: TRBJ2-1
CDR3: CSARDRIAGYNEQFF
DNA: TGCAGTGCTAGAGATCGGATAGCGGGGTACAATGAGCAGTTCTTC

D: -
V: TRBV20-1
size: many
J: TRBJ1-2
CDR3: CSAAGFNYGYTF
DNA: TGCAGTGCGGCAGGCTTTAACTATGGCTACACCTTC

D: TRBD1
V: TRBV15
size: many
J: TRBJ2-5
CDR3: CATSSRDSQETQYF
DNA: TGTGCCACCAGCTCCCGGGACAGCCAAGAGACCCAGTACTTC

D: -
V: TRBV27
size: many
J: TRBJ1-2
CDR3: CASSLDRSGGYTF
DNA: TGTGCCAGCAGTCTCGACAGGTCTGGTGGCTACACCTTC

D: TRBD2
V: TRBV5-1
size: -
J: TRBJ2-1
CDR3: CASSLGPGLAANEQFF
DNA: TGCGCCAGCAGCTTGGGCCCGGGACTAGCGGCAAATGAGCAGTTCTTC

D: TRBD2
V: TRBV13
size: many
J: TRBJ2-3
CDR3: CASSAGLAGADTQYF
DNA: TGTGCCAGCAGCGCGGGACTAGCGGGGGCAGATACGCAGTATTTT

D: -
V: TRBV24-1
size: many
J: TRBJ1-2
CDR3: CATSDPPNYGYTF
DNA: TGTGCCACCAGTGACCCGCCGAACTATGGCTACACCTTC

D: TRBD1
V: TRBV12-3/TRBV12-4
size: few
J: TRBJ2-3
CDR3: CASSLFGTEGADTQYF
DNA: TGTGCCAGCAGTTTGTTTGGGACAGAGGGCGCAGATACGCAGTATTTT

D: -
V: TRBV28
size: -
J: TRBJ1-6
CDR3: CASSLEYGGAPLHF
DNA: TGTGCCAGCAGTTTAGAATACGGGGGGGCGCCCCTCCACTTT

D: TRBD1
V: TRBV6-6
size: many
J: TRBJ2-5
CDR3: CAHKGAALETQYF
DNA: TGTGCCCACAAGGGGGCAGCTCTTGAGACCCAGTACTTC

D: -
V: TRBV7-3
size: many
J: TRBJ2-5
CDR3: CASSLTGATAKQETQYF
DNA: TGTGCCAGCAGCTTAACGGGGGCGACAGCCAAGCAAGAGACCCAGTACTTC

D: -
V: TRBV3-1
size: many
J: TRBJ2-7
CDR3: CASSQVTYEQYF
DNA: TGTGCCAGCAGCCAAGTCACCTACGAGCAGTACTTC

D: -
V: TRBV19
size: -
J: TRBJ1-2
CDR3: CASTWEGDWKNYGYTF
DNA: TGTGCCAGTACCTGGGAAGGAGACTGGAAGAACTATGGCTACACCTTC

D: -
V: TRBV9
size: many
J: TRBJ2-7
CDR3: CASSAGTPDYEQYF
DNA: TGTGCCAGCAGCGCCGGGACCCCCGACTACGAGCAGTACTTC

D: -
V: TRBV7-9
size: many
J: TRBJ1-2
CDR3: CASSTSGVYGYTF
DNA: TGTGCCAGCAGCACATCAGGCGTTTATGGCTACACCTTC

D: -
V: TRBV5-1
size: many
J: TRBJ2-5
CDR3: CASSLGTVLIETQYF
DNA: TGCGCCAGCAGCTTGGGGACAGTCTTGATAGAGACCCAGTACTTC

D: TRBD2
V: TRBV24-1
size: -
J: TRBJ2-1
CDR3: CATSGGEGSNEQFF
DNA: TGTGCCACCAGTGGGGGGGAGGGAAGCAATGAGCAGTTCTTC

D: TRBD1
V: TRBV6-5
size: many
J: TRBJ1-2
CDR3: CASSPTGVGYTF
DNA: TGTGCCAGCAGTCCAACAGGGGTAGGCTACACCTTC

D: -
V: TRBV5-1
size: -
J: TRBJ2-1
CDR3: CASSFGTSDNEQFF
DNA: TGCGCCAGCAGCTTCGGGACGTCCGACAATGAGCAGTTCTTC

D: -
V: TRBV12-3/TRBV12-4
size: once
J: TRBJ2-3
CDR3: CASSPEGVRTDTQYF
DNA: TGTGCCAGCAGTCCCGAAGGGGTGAGAACAGATACGCAGTATTTT

D: -
V: TRBV18
size: many
J: TRBJ1-2
CDR3: CASSPQDIASYGYTF
DNA: TGTGCCAGCTCACCACAAGATATAGCGAGCTATGGCTACACCTTC

D: -
V: TRBV5-6
size: many
J: TRBJ2-5
CDR3: CASSLAPRQETQYF
DNA: TGTGCCAGCAGCTTGGCTCCCCGACAAGAGACCCAGTACTTC

D: -
V: TRBV5-1
size: -
J: TRBJ1-1
CDR3: CASSLILNTEAFF
DNA: TGCGCCAGCAGCCTCATTTTGAACACTGAAGCTTTCTTT

D: TRBD1
V: TRBV9
size: many
J: TRBJ1-2
CDR3: CASSPVGQGVYGYTF
DNA: TGTGCCAGCAGCCCCGTAGGACAGGGGGTCTATGGCTACACCTTC

D: -
V: TRBV11-2
size: -
J: TRBJ2-7
CDR3: CAGSSTGTLYEQYF
DNA: TGTGCCGGCAGCTCGACCGGGACCCTCTACGAGCAGTACTTC

D: TRBD2
V: TRBV4-2
size: many
J: TRBJ2-3
CDR3: CASSHSGTSGRTDTQYF
DNA: TGTGCCAGCAGCCATTCCGGGACTAGCGGGCGCACAGATACGCAGTATTTT

D: -
V: TRBV5-4
size: many
J: TRBJ1-2
CDR3: CASSVNAGGDYGYTF
DNA: TGTGCCAGCAGCGTTAACGCCGGGGGGGACTATGGCTACACCTTC

D: TRBD1
V: TRBV19
size: many
J: TRBJ2-5
CDR3: CASRSLGTGGETQYF
DNA: TGTGCCAGTAGGTCTCTCGGGACAGGGGGAGAGACCCAGTACTTC

D: -
V: TRBV7-2
size: few
J: TRBJ1-3
CDR3: CASSPSTGNTIYF
DNA: TGTGCCAGCAGCCCTTCAACTGGAAACACCATATATTTT